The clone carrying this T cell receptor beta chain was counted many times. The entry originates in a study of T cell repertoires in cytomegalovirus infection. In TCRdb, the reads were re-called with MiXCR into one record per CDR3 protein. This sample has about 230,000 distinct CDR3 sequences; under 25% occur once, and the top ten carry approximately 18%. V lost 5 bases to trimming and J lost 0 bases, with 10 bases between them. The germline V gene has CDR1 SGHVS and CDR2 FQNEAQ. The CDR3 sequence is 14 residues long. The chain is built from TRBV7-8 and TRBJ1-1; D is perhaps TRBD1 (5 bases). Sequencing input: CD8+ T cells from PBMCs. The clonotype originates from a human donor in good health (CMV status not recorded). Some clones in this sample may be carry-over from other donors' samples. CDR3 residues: CASSLRRVNTEAFF. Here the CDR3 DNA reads TGTGCCAGCAGCCTCCGCAGGGTGAACACTGAAGCTTTCTTT.